This T cell receptor beta chain was sequenced for a study of blood T cell repertoires in COVID-19. Across the whole study: The United States, Italy and Spain supplied acute and convalescent COVID-19 samples. T cells, B-cell-depleted T cells, or PBMCs provided the cDNA or gDNA that served as material.

This clone was recorded only once. This CDR3 comprises 13 residues. Germline V gives CDR1 MNHEY, CDR2 SMNVEV (reference sequence). V lost 9 bases and J lost 2; bases outside the gene matches: 6. This table comes from immunoSEQ multiplex PCR, and its TCRdb copy is limited to in-frame clones, with some not included. The sample includes about 140,000 clones, over 75% of them seen just once. Sequencing was carried out using PBMCs or T cells enriched from blood (not recorded which). The chain has TRBV27 and TRBJ1-2; TRBD1 aligns across 7 bases. The TCR originated in a woman aged 45-65 years who had recovered from COVID-19. The CDR3 is CASRDRSNYGYTF. The DNA of the CDR3 is TGTGCCAGTAGGGACAGATCGAACTATGGCTACACCTTC.